This T cell receptor (beta chain) was sequenced for a study of spatial heterogeneity in lung cancer (dated by TCRdb to between 2017 and 2020). At the level of the whole study: Beta-chain transcripts were consistently detected in greater numbers than alpha-chain transcripts, which likely reflected higher beta-chain transcript abundance. In tumor regions, TCR transcript counts showed a strong correlation with a T cell transcriptional module score derived from matched bulk RNA-seq. In the raw uncorrected reads, each unique combination of TCR and UMI appeared on average more than ten times. The study quantitatively compared TCR alpha and beta repertoires across multiple tumor regions, matched nontumor lung and blood in non-small cell lung cancer. TCR repertoire features were related to nonsynonymous mutation counts determined by whole-exome sequencing of tumor tissue. At surgery, 200 to 250 tumor regions, approximately 64 matched nontumor lung samples and more than 50 PBMC samples were TCR-sequenced for both alpha and beta chains. Beyond this particular receptor, the publication reports: TCR-seq coverage of tumor T cells was estimated at only roughly 7.7% for alpha chains and 13% for beta chains. Counts of ubiquitous and regional expanded TCRs were found to correlate with counts of ubiquitous and regional nonsynonymous mutations, respectively. Confirming at a functional level the hypothesis that regional TCRs recognize regional mutations was considered to require additional single-cell paired TCR alpha and beta sequencing. The tumor nonsynonymous mutation count correlated with the number of expanded intratumoral alpha and beta TCRs.

Between the V and J ends, shortened by 0 bases and 10 bases respectively, the junction contains 12 bases. The CDR3 holds 13 amino acids from the cysteine to the phenylalanine. Solely the CDR3 DNA is kept, with 39 bases framed from the first base. CDR1 and CDR2, per the germline V gene (reference sequence), are SEHNR and FQNEAQ. Read against the paper, the sample's time point label means: sample taken at primary tumor resection. Donors were over 60 patients with early-stage, untreated non-small cell lung cancer from the lung TRACERx cohort. TCR sequencing used whole RNA extracted from tumor and nontumor lung tissue, or from cryopreserved PBMC samples, without cell sorting. A patient was chosen for TCR sequencing only when enough RNA was available from at least two tumor regions. Before being selected, tumor and adjacent nontumor lung specimens were reviewed by a lung pathologist. This clonotype was detected ten times or more. The antigen it binds to is not known. Within one base of it there is no much larger clone, and no base qualities were kept.

The method behind the library was 5' RACE. Reads for this sample came from a NextSeq 500. In the TCR library protocol, a unique molecular identifier was attached to each TCR cDNA molecule so that PCR and sequencing errors could be corrected. The original methods were these. Decombinator tools were used for TCR identification, UMI-based error correction and CDR3 extraction. TCRs above a frequency of 2 per 1,000, corresponding to the top 1% of the tumor frequency distribution, were defined as expanded. Expanded tumor TCRs were classed as regional if statistically deemed absent (corrected P<0.05) from at least one tumor region, otherwise ubiquitous. Rényi diversity was computed with the R vegan package after subsampling each repertoire 100 times to 5,000 TCRs. CDR3 similarity networks were constructed using string-kernel similarity of amino acid triplets, with links drawn between CDR3s whose pairwise similarity was above 0.82. TCRdb passed the public sequencing reads through fastp at Q25 and MiXCR, retaining productive beta sequences. Rows matching on CDR3 protein sequence are summarized as one entry with the most common DNA and genes. The V and J calls and clone size come from TCRdb's table, not from the authors' own analysis. The sample table contains some 23,000 distinct CDR3 sequences; only one count was recorded for roughly 10% of them. Almost 8% of the sample belongs to the ten largest clones.

This specimen consisted of lung tumor tissue, obtained at surgery. In this chain, TRBV7-9 is recombined with TRBJ1-2; TRBD1 might be the D gene, on 6 matching bases. This receptor was taken from a male donor with early-stage non-small cell lung cancer. The nucleotide sequence reads as follows: TGTGCCAGCAGCTTAGCGCGGGACAACGACTACACCTTC. Translated, it gives CASSLARDNDYTF.